Listed below are T cell receptor beta chains from one sample, sequenced in a study of T-cell reconstitution after alpha-beta-depleted transplantation in children. One entry per CDR3 protein, called by TCRdb with MiXCR from the PCR reads. The table shows over 15,000 distinct CDR3 sequences, with roughly 7.8% occurring only once. The sequencing here drew on PBMCs, mostly from graft donor cells, taken 60 days after TCRalphabeta/CD19-depleted stem cell transplant. These TCRs come from a boy in the first two years of life who had a stem cell transplant for Wiskott-Aldrich syndrome, so the T cells may come from the graft donor. CDR3s include the opening cysteine and the closing phenylalanine or tryptophan. The D gene is left open where the match is weak. Only part of the rows carry a size: once, few, many, or a class if the clone is expanded.

>TRBD1|many|TRBV7-9|TRBJ1-4
TGTGCCAGCAGCCTGGGACAGGGAAGAACTAATGAAAAACTGTTTTTT
CASSLGQGRTNEKLFF
>-|many|TRBV6-5|TRBJ1-1
TGTGCCAGCAGTTACTCTGGGGGTTCGGACACTGAAGCTTTCTTT
CASSYSGGSDTEAFF
>TRBD1|few|TRBV3-1|TRBJ1-3
TGTGCCAGCAGTCGGACAGGGGACGGAAACACCATATATTTT
CASSRTGDGNTIYF
>TRBD1|few|TRBV6-2/TRBV6-3|TRBJ1-1
TGTGCCAGCAGTTTATACAGGGGACCTGACCCTATGAACACTGAAGCTTTCTTT
CASSLYRGPDPMNTEAFF
>-|-|TRBV12-3/TRBV12-4|TRBJ1-5
TGTGCCAGCAGTTTAGGAGGGTACAATCAGCCCCAGCATTTT
CASSLGGYNQPQHF
>TRBD2|many|TRBV7-9|TRBJ2-5
TGTGCCAGCAGCTTAGCAGTAGCGGGAGGTTTGCAGACCCAGTACTTC
CASSLAVAGGLQTQYF
>-|many|TRBV20-1|TRBJ2-1
TGCAGTGCTAGAGACCGTAAGAGTAAGTACTACAATGAGCAGTTCTTC
CSARDRKSKYYNEQFF
>TRBD1|many|TRBV20-1|TRBJ2-7
TGCAGTGCTAGAGCTCCGACAGGGGACCACGAGCAGTACTTC
CSARAPTGDHEQYF
>-|few|TRBV4-1|TRBJ1-1
TGCGCCAGCAGCCCAAGATATCAGGCCTTGAACACTGAAGCTTTCTTT
CASSPRYQALNTEAFF
>-|many|TRBV5-1|TRBJ1-2
TGCGCCAGCAGCTTGGAACGGACCTATGGCTACACCTTC
CASSLERTYGYTF
>TRBD2|many|TRBV3-1|TRBJ2-4
TGTGCCAGCAGCCAAGGCGGCCTAGCGGGAGCGATCAAAAACATTCAGTACTTC
CASSQGGLAGAIKNIQYF
>TRBD2|-|TRBV3-1|TRBJ2-1
TGTGCCAGCAGCCCCAATAGCGGGAGCTCCTACAATGAGCAGTTCTTC
CASSPNSGSSYNEQFF
>-|many|TRBV20-1|TRBJ2-5
TGCAGTGCTAGAGGCCGACTAGTTGGGGAGACCCAGTACTTC
CSARGRLVGETQYF